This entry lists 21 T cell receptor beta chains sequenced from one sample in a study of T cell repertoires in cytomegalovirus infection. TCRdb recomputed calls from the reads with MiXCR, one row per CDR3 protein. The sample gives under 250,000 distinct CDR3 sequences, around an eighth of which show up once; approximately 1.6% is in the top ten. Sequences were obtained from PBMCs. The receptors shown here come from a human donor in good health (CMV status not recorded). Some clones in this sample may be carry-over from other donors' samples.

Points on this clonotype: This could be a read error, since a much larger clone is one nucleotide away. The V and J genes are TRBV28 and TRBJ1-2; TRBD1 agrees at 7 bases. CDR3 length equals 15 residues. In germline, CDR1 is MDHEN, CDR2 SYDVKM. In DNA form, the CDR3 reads TGTGCCAGCAGTTTTCAGGACAGGACTAACTATGGCTACAGCTTC. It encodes CASSFQDRTNYGYSF.

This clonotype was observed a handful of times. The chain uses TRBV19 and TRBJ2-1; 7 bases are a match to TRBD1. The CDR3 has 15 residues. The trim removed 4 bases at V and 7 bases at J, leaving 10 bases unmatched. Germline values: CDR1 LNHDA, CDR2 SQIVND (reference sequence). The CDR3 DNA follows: TGTGCCAGTAGTAGCGCGACAGGGCCTGGGAATGAGCAGTTCTTC. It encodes CASSSATGPGNEQFF.

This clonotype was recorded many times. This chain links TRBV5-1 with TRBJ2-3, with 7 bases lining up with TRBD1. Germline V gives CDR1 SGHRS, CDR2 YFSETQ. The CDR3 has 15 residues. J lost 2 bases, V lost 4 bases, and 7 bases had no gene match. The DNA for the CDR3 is TGCGCCAGCAGCCGAGAGGGGGCTTTCACAGATACGCAGTATTTT. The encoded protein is CASSREGAFTDTQYF.

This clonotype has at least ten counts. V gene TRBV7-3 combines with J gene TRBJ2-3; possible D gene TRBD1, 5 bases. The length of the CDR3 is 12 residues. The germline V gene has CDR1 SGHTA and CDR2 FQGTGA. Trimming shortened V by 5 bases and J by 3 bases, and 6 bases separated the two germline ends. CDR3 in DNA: TGTGCCAGCAGCCCAGGGACAGATACGCAGTATTTT. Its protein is CASSPGTDTQYF.

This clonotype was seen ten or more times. DNA for the CDR3: TGTGCCAGCAGCCGACGAATTAACACCGGGGAGCTGTTTTTT. Amino acid sequence: CASSRRINTGELFF. The V gene is TRBV7-2, the J gene TRBJ2-2; D is undetermined. The CDR3 contains 14 residues. Trimming removed 5 bases from V and 2 bases from J, with 9 bases in between. The germline V gene has CDR1 SGHTA and CDR2 FQGNSA.

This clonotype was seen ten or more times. This CDR3 is CASSMTGTSDNEQFF. The CDR3 coding sequence is TGTGCCAGCAGCATGACCGGGACTAGCGACAATGAGCAGTTCTTC. The rearrangement joins TRBV7-2 to TRBJ2-1; 10 bases map to TRBD2. The CDR3 is 15 residues long. The V gene end was trimmed by 5 bases and the J gene end by 5 bases; junction bases not matched to a gene: 6. Germline V CDR1 and CDR2: SGHTA, FQGNSA.

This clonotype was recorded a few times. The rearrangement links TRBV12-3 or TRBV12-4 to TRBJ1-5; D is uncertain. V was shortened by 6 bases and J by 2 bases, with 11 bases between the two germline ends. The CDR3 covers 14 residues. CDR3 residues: CASRGRAGNQPQHF. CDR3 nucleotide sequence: TGTGCCAGCAGAGGACGAGCCGGCAATCAGCCCCAGCATTTT.

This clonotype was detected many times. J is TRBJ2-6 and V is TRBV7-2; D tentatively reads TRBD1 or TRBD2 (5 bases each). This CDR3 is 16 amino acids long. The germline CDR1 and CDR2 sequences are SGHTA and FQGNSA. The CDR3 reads CAQPRDANLRANVLTF. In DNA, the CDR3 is TGTGCTCAGCCGAGGGACGCCAACTTACGGGCCAACGTCCTGACTTTC.

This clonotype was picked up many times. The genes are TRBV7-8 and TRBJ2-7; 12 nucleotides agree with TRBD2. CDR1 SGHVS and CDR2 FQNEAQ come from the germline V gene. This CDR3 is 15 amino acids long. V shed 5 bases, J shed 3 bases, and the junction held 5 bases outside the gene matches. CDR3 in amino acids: CASSTRTSGIYEQYF. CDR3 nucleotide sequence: TGTGCCAGCAGCACCCGGACTAGCGGGATCTACGAGCAGTACTTC.

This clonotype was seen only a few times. The DNA for the CDR3 is TGCAGTGCTGCCCGGGATGGGGGCTCCTACAATGAGCAGTTCTTC. It codes for CSAARDGGSYNEQFF. V usage is TRBV20-1 and J usage is TRBJ2-1; the D gene could be TRBD1 or TRBD2 (5 bases each). The CDR3 is 15 residues long. Trimming shortened V by 5 bases and J by 0 bases, and 14 bases separated the two germline ends. The germline V gene encodes CDR1 DFQATT and CDR2 SNEGSKA (reference sequence).

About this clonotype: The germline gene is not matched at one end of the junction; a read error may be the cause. The DNA for the CDR3 is TGTGCCGGCAGAGAGGACGGTAGCAAGAATCAGCCCCAGCATTTT. This sequence encodes CAGREDGSKNQPQHF. The chain uses TRBV6-5 and TRBJ1-5, with no clear D. CDR1 and CDR2 (germline): MNHEY, SVGAGI. The CDR3 runs to 15 residues.

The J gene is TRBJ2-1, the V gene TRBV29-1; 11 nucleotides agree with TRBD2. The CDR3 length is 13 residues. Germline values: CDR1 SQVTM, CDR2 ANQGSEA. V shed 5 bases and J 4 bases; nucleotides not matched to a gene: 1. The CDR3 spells CSVRTSGYNEQFF. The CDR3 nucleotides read TGCAGCGTTCGGACTAGCGGGTACAATGAGCAGTTCTTC.

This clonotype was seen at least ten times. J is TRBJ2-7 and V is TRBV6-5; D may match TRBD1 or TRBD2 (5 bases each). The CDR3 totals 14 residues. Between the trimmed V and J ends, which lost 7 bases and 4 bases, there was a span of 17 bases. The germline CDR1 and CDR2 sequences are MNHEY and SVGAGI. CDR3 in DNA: TGTGCCAGCACCGCAGGGAGAGGCTCTTACGAGCAGTACTTC. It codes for CASTAGRGSYEQYF.

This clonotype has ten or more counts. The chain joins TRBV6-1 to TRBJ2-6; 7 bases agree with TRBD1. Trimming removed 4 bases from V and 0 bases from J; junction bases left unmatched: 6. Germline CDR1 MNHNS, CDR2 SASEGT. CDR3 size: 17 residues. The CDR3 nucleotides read TGTGCCAGCAGTGCTACAGGGGCTAGCTCTGGGGCCAACGTCCTGACTTTC. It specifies CASSATGASSGANVLTF.

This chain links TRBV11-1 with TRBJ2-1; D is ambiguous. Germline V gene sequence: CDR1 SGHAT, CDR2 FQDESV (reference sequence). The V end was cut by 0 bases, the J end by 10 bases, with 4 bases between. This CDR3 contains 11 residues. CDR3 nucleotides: TGTGCCAGCAGCTTAGCTCTCGAGCAGTTCTTC. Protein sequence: CASSLALEQFF.

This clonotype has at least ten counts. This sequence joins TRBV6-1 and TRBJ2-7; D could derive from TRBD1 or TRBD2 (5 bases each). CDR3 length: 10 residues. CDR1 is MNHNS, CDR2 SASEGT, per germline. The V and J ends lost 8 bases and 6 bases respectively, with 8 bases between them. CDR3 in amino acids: CASGTVEQYF. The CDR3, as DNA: TGTGCCAGCGGGACGGTCGAGCAGTACTTC.

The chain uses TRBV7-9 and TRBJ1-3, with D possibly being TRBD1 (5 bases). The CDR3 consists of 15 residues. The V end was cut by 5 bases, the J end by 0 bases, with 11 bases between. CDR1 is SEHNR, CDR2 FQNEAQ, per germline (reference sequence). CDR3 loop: CASSDQGVSGNTIYF. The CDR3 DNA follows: TGTGCCAGCAGCGATCAGGGAGTCTCTGGAAACACCATATATTTT.

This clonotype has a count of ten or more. The CDR3 nucleotides read TGTGCCTGGAGGGAACCTGACAGAGATAACTATGGCTACACCTTC. Its translation is CAWREPDRDNYGYTF. V usage is TRBV30 and J usage is TRBJ1-2; perhaps TRBD1 as D (5 bases). CDR1 is GTSNPN and CDR2 is SVGIG in the germline V gene (reference sequence). V dropped 3 bases and J dropped 1 base, with 15 bases sitting between them. The CDR3 consists of 15 residues.

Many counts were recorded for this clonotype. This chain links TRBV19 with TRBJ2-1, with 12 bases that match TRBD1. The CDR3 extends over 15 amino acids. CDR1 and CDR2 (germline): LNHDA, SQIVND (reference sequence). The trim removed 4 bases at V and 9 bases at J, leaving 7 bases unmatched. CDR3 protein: CASSSLGQGAGEQFF. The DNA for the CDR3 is TGTGCCAGTAGTAGTCTGGGACAGGGGGCCGGTGAGCAGTTCTTC.

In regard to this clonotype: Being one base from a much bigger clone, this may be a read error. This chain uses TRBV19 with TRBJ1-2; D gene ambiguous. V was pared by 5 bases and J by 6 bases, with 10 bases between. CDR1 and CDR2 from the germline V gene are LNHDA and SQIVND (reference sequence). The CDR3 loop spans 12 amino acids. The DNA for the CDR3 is TGTGCCAGTAGTCCTGTGTTCGATGGCTACACCTTC. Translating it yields CASSPVFDGYTF.

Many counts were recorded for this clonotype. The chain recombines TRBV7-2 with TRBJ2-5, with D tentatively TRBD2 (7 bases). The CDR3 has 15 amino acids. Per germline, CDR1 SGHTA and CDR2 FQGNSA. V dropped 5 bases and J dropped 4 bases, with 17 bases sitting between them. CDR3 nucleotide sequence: TGTGCCAGCAGCAGGGGGGCGGGAGTAGTAGAGACCCAGTACTTC. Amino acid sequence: CASSRGAGVVETQYF.